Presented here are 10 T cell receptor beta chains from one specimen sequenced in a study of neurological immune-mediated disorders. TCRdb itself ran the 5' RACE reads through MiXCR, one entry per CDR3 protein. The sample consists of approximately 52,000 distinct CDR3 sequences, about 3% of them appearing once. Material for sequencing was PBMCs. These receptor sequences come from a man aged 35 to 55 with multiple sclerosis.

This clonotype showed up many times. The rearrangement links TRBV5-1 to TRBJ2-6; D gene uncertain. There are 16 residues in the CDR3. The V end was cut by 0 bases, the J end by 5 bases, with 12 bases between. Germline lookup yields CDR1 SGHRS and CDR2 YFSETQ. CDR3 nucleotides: TGCGCCAGCAGCTTGGGGGATTATGAGAGGGCCAACGTCCTGACTTTC. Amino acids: CASSLGDYERANVLTF.

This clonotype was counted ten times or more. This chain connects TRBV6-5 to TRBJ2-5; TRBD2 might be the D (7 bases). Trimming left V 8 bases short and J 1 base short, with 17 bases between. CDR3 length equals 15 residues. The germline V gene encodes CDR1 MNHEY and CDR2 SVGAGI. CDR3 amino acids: CASSPAAGAQETQYF. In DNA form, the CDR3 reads TGTGCCAGCTCGCCCGCCGCGGGGGCCCAAGAGACCCAGTACTTC.

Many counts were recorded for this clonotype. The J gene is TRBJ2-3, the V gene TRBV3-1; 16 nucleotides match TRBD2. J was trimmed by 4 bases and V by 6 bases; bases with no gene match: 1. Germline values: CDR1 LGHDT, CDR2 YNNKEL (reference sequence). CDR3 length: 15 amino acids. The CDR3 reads CASRGLAGGSDTQYF. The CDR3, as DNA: TGTGCCAGCAGGGGACTAGCGGGGGGGTCAGATACGCAGTATTTT.

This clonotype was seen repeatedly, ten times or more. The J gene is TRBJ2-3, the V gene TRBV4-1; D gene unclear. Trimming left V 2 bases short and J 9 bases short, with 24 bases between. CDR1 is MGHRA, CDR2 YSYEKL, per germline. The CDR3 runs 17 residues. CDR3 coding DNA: TGCGCCAGCAGCCAAAGTACGCTCGAGCGCTACCTAAGAACGCAGTATTTT. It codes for CASSQSTLERYLRTQYF.

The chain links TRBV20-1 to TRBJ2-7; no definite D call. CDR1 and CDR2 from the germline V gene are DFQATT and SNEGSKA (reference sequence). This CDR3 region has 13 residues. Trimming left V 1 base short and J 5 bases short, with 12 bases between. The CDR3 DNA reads TGCAGTGCTAGAGGGCTACTATTCAACGAGCAGTACTTC. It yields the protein CSARGLLFNEQYF.

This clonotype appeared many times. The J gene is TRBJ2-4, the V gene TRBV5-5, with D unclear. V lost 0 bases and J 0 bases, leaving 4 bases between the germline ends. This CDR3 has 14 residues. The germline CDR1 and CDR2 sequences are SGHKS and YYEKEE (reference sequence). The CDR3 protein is CASSLGGAKNIQYF. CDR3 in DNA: TGTGCCAGCAGCTTGGGAGGAGCCAAAAACATTCAGTACTTC.

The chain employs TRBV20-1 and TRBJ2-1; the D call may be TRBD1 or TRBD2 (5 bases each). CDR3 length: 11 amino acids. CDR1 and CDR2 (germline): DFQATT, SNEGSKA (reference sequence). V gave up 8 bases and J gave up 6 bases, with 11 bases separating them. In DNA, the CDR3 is TGCAGTCCCGAGGGGTCCAATGAGCAGTTCTTC. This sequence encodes CSPEGSNEQFF.

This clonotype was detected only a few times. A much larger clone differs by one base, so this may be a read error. The CDR3 nucleotides are TGTGCCAGCAGCCTAGTGGGGGGGTACAATGAGCAGTTCTTC. Protein sequence: CASSLVGGYNEQFF. The V gene is TRBV7-9, the J gene TRBJ2-1, with 7 bases lining up with TRBD2. J gave up 4 bases and V 5 bases, and 5 bases lay outside the gene matches. Germline CDR1 is SEHNR and CDR2 is FQNEAQ (reference sequence). This CDR3 contains 14 residues.

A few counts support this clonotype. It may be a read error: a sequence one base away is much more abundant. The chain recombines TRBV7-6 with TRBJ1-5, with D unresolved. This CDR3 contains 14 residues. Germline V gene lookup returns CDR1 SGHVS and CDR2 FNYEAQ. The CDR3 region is CASSLQGNNQPQNF. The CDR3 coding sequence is TGTGCCAGCAGCTTACAAGGAAATAATCAGCCCCAGAATTTT.

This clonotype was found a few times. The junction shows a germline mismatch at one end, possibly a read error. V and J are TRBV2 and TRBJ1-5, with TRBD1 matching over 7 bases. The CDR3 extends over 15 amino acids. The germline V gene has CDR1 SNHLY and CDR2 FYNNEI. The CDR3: CASSELQGSNQPQNF. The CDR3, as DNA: TGTGCCAGCAGTGAGTTACAGGGGTCCAATCAGCCCCAGAATTTT.